This entry lists 22 T cell receptor beta chains sequenced from one sample in a study of cytomegalovirus exposure and HLA in healthy donors. Primers for the PCR totalled 60 Vbeta and 13 Jbeta. Here immunoSEQ multiplex PCR was the method, and the copy in TCRdb shows in-frame clones only, minus some. Among fewer than 200,000 clones, around 79% were seen once, and the ten largest hold 7% to 8.5%. Sequenced material: PBMCs. Every receptor here comes from a male donor in good health and CMV-seropositive.

The gene calls are TRBV5-1 and TRBJ1-6; TRBD1 aligns across 10 bases. The germline V gene has CDR1 SGHRS and CDR2 YFSETQ. V was pared by 4 bases and J by 5 bases, with 12 bases of the junction left unmatched. The CDR3 has 18 amino acids. CDR3 nucleotides: TGCGCCAGCAGCAGAAGTCGACAGGGGGCGTCCAATAATTCACCCCTCCACTTT. It translates to CASSRSRQGASNNSPLHF.

This clone was seen a few times. This chain joins TRBV6-5 and TRBJ1-3, with 7 bases aligning to TRBD1. The CDR3 contains 15 residues. CDR1 and CDR2 (germline): MNHEY, SVGAGI. V lost 4 bases, J lost 1 base, and 4 bases stayed unmatched. The CDR3 DNA sequence: TGTGCCAGCAGTTTCCAGGGGGTGTCTGGAAACACCATATATTTT. Amino acid sequence: CASSFQGVSGNTIYF.

The chain joins TRBV11-3 to TRBJ2-3; D possibly corresponds to TRBD1 (5 bases). Trimming shortened V by 1 base and J by 3 bases, and 11 bases separated the two germline ends. Germline V CDR1 and CDR2: SGHNT, YENEEA. This CDR3 has 15 amino acids. In DNA, the CDR3 is TGTGCCAGCAGCTTAGGACAGAGTTGGACAGATACGCAGTATTTT. This translates into CASSLGQSWTDTQYF. Combining the CDR3 with reference TRBV11-3 and TRBJ2-3 gives the whole variable domain EAGVVQSPRYKIIEKKQPVAFWCNPISGHNTLYWYLQNLGQGPELLIRYENEEAVDDSQLPKDRFSAERLKGVDSTLKIQPAELGDSAVYLCASSLGQSWTDTQYFGPGTRLTVL.

This sequence joins TRBV6-5 and TRBJ1-1; no clear D. Germline values: CDR1 MNHEY, CDR2 SVGAGI. Trimming pared 6 bases from V and 8 bases from J, leaving 16 bases between. The CDR3 extends over 13 amino acids. For the CDR3, the DNA is TGTGCCAGCAGCCTAAAGCGGGGTCAAGAAGCTTTCTTT. It is translated as CASSLKRGQEAFF.

The V call is TRBV2, the J call TRBJ2-7, with TRBD1 matching over 7 bases. The V and J ends lost 6 bases and 7 bases, in that order; junction bases with no gene match: 6. Germline-derived CDR1 and CDR2 are SNHLY and FYNNEI. The CDR3 totals 12 residues. The CDR3 DNA reads as TGTGCCAGCAGATTACAGGGGTCGGAGCAGTACTTC. Translated: CASRLQGSEQYF.

The chain links TRBV18 to TRBJ2-6; a weak D match, TRBD1 (6 bases). Trimming shortened V by 4 bases and J by 3 bases, and 13 bases separated the two germline ends. Germline assignment: CDR1 KGHSH and CDR2 LQKENI. The CDR3 contains 16 residues. CDR3 sequence reads: CASSRAAGVGANVLTF. DNA of the CDR3: TGTGCCAGCTCACGCGCCGCAGGGGTTGGGGCCAACGTCCTGACTTTC.

The chain recombines TRBV7-2 with TRBJ1-1, with TRBD1 as a possible D gene (6 bases). V was clipped by 1 base and J by 4 bases, with 13 bases between them. Germline loops: CDR1 SGHTA, CDR2 FQGNSA. The CDR3 loop spans 15 amino acids. DNA for the CDR3: TGTGCCAGCAGCTTAGTTGGGCAGGGGAGCACTGAAGCTTTCTTT. Protein product: CASSLVGQGSTEAFF. The full variable domain, in which reference TRBV7-2 and TRBJ1-1 provide the parts outside the CDR3, is GAGVSQSPSNKVTEKGKDVELRCDPISGHTALYWYRQSLGQGLEFLIYFQGNSAPDKSGLPSDRFSAERTGGSVSTLTIQRTQQEDSAVYLCASSLVGQGSTEAFFGQGTRLTVV.

On this clone: Distinct nucleotide sequences in the sample also encode this CDR3. The rearrangement joins TRBV2 to TRBJ1-1, with TRBD1 matching over 8 bases. J lost 0 bases, V lost 7 bases, and 4 bases had no gene match. CDR1 is SNHLY, CDR2 FYNNEI, per germline. The CDR3 spans 14 residues. The CDR3 region has the DNA TGTGCCAGCACTGAGGACAGGGTGAACACTGAAGCTTTCTTT. This encodes CASTEDRVNTEAFF.

This chain links TRBV27 with TRBJ1-4; 9 bases align to TRBD1. Germline V gene data show CDR1 as MNHEY and CDR2 as SMNVEV (reference sequence). V trimming: 2 bases; J trimming: 7 bases; junction bases outside the gene matches: 5. The CDR3 is made up of 15 amino acids. The CDR3 protein is CASSLAGQGAEKLFF. CDR3 DNA sequence: TGTGCCAGCAGTTTAGCGGGACAGGGTGCTGAAAAACTGTTTTTT.

This clone was counted a single time. This sequence joins TRBV5-1 and TRBJ1-1, with 7 bases that match TRBD1. The CDR3 runs 13 residues. The germline gives CDR1 SGHRS, CDR2 YFSETQ. V lost 4 bases to trimming and J lost 7 bases; unmatched junction nucleotides: 7. CDR3 sequence reads: CASSPLGGHEAFF. The CDR3 nucleotides are TGCGCCAGCAGCCCACTAGGGGGCCATGAAGCTTTCTTT.

The V call is TRBV6-1, the J call TRBJ2-1; D not resolved. The V gene's germline CDR1 is MNHNS and CDR2 SASEGT. The length of the CDR3 is 12 residues. The V gene lost 1 base and the J gene lost 8 bases, with 6 bases spanning the gap. This CDR3 is CASSEVDYEQFF. The CDR3 nucleotides are TGTGCCAGCAGTGAAGTAGATTATGAGCAGTTCTTC.

This rearrangement joins TRBV6-1 to TRBJ2-7; D uncertain. Germline V gene lookup returns CDR1 MNHNS and CDR2 SASEGT. This CDR3 has 13 amino acids. Trimming pared 4 bases from V and 3 bases from J, leaving 10 bases between. CDR3 in amino acids: CASSAQQNYEQYF. The CDR3 DNA sequence: TGTGCCAGCAGTGCACAACAGAACTACGAGCAGTACTTC.

The chain carries TRBV14 and TRBJ1-5; no definite D call. From germline, CDR1 is SGHDN and CDR2 FVKESK. The CDR3 covers 13 residues. The V end was cut by 1 base, the J end by 4 bases, with 5 bases between. The CDR3 DNA is TGTGCCAGCAGCCAAGCGGGGAATCAGCCCCAGCATTTT. This translates into CASSQAGNQPQHF.

The chain uses TRBV9 and TRBJ2-1; D is possibly TRBD1 (6 bases). The V gene's germline CDR1 is SGDLS and CDR2 YYNGEE. V was trimmed by 0 bases and J by 7 bases, leaving 14 bases between them. The CDR3 spans 15 residues. The CDR3 coding sequence is TGTGCCAGCAGCGTAGGAGGCAGGGGTAGAAATGAGCAGTTCTTC. Translating gives CASSVGGRGRNEQFF.

V gene TRBV19 combines with J gene TRBJ1-6, with 11 bases that match TRBD1. V shed 10 bases, J shed 7 bases, and the junction held 3 bases outside the gene matches. Germline CDR1 LNHDA, CDR2 SQIVND (reference sequence). The length of the CDR3 is 13 residues. CDR3 DNA sequence: TGTGCCACACGGGACAGGGGGAATTCACCCCTCCACTTT. Translated: CATRDRGNSPLHF.

The rearrangement uses TRBV13 and TRBJ2-5, with 10 nucleotides matching TRBD2. After removal of 5 bases from V and 3 bases from J, the junction contained 6 bases not matched to a gene. The CDR3 is 15 amino acids. CDR1 and CDR2 from the germline V gene are PRHDT and FYEKMQ (reference sequence). The CDR3 is CASSLQRGGEETQYF. CDR3 bases: TGTGCCAGCAGCCTCCAGCGGGGGGGGGAAGAGACCCAGTACTTC.

This clone was found a few times. This chain links TRBV25-1 with TRBJ1-1; D perhaps matches TRBD1 (6 bases). This CDR3 region has 12 residues. Per germline, CDR1 MGHDK and CDR2 SYGVNS. The ends were cut back, 5 bases at V and 4 bases at J, with 8 bases in the middle. CDR3 sequence reads: CASSRGGTEAFF. CDR3 sequence (DNA): TGTGCCAGCAGTCGAGGGGGCACTGAAGCTTTCTTT.

The chain recombines TRBV19 with TRBJ1-2, with 10 positions matching TRBD1. This CDR3 region has 12 residues. CDR1 and CDR2 (germline): LNHDA, SQIVND (reference sequence). V shed 5 bases, J shed 10 bases, and the junction held 4 bases outside the gene matches. The CDR3 reads CASSGTGAYYTF. CDR3 in DNA: TGTGCCAGTAGTGGGACAGGGGCCTACTACACCTTC.

The genes are TRBV19 and TRBJ2-5; TRBD2 agrees at 9 bases. CDR3 length: 14 amino acids. The ends lost 5 bases at V and 5 bases at J; junction bases unmatched: 6. In germline, CDR1 is LNHDA, CDR2 SQIVND (reference sequence). CDR3 sequence (DNA): TGTGCCAGTAGTCTTAGCGGGGGAGGTGAGACCCAGTACTTC. Amino acids: CASSLSGGGETQYF.

This clone was found a few times. The rearrangement uses TRBV6-6 and TRBJ2-7, with a tentative D call TRBD2 (6 bases). The CDR3 is made up of 13 amino acids. The V end was cut by 4 bases, the J end by 7 bases, with 14 bases between. CDR1 is MNHNY and CDR2 is SVGAGI in the germline V gene (reference sequence). Written as DNA, the CDR3 is TGTGCCAGCAGTTGGGGCGGGGCGAGAGAGCAGTACTTC. Protein sequence: CASSWGGAREQYF.

The genes are TRBV6-6 and TRBJ2-7; 8 nucleotides align to TRBD2. The junction had 12 bases not matched to a gene; V was cut back by 6 bases and J by 2 bases. Germline V gene data show CDR1 as MNHNY and CDR2 as SVGAGI (reference sequence). This CDR3 has 16 amino acids. The CDR3 protein is CASREIIAGWTYEQYF. The CDR3 DNA sequence: TGTGCCAGCAGAGAGATCATAGCGGGGTGGACCTACGAGCAGTACTTC.

The chain couples TRBV2 to TRBJ2-1; 13 nucleotides line up with TRBD2. The length of the CDR3 is 15 residues. Germline values: CDR1 SNHLY, CDR2 FYNNEI. The J segment lost 10 bases and the V segment lost 8 bases, leaving 11 bases of the junction unmatched. Written as DNA, the CDR3 is TGTGCCAGCGTCCAGACTAGCGGGGGGCCGGGAGAGCAGTTCTTC. It encodes CASVQTSGGPGEQFF.